This T cell receptor beta chain was observed in a study of blood T cell repertoires in COVID-19. Study in general: Acute-phase and convalescent COVID-19 samples originated in the United States, Italy and Spain. T cells, B-cell-depleted T cells, or PBMCs provided the cDNA or gDNA that served as material.

The count of this clone is one. How the authors handled the data: Estimation of nucleated cell counts relied on the amplification of reference gene primers. Method: immunoSEQ multiplex PCR; TCRdb's copy keeps in-frame clones and lacks some. The V and J calls and clone size are taken from that table; D and trimming were inferred from the DNA. The data show some 120,000 clones, roughly 86% seen once. In germline, CDR1 is MNHNS, CDR2 SASEGT. The CDR3 length is 18 residues. Trimming left V 0 bases short and J 3 bases short, with 20 bases between. The chain has TRBV6-1 and TRBJ1-1, with a possible D match to TRBD1 (6 bases). Input material: peripheral blood. This sequence was found in a woman aged 55-70 years with acute or convalescent COVID-19. CDR3: CASSEALGGARRYTEAFF. The CDR3 coding sequence is TGTGCCAGCAGTGAAGCGCTAGGGGGGGCGCGACGTTACACTGAAGCTTTCTTT.